Listed below are T cell receptor beta chains from one sample, sequenced in a study of shared clonotypes between healthy human individuals. Clones were read by immunoSEQ multiplex PCR, and TCRdb kept only the in-frame ones, dropping some. The data show 650,000 to 750,000 clones, 72% seen once. Sequences were obtained from memory CD4+ T cells sorted from blood. These receptors came from a woman under 40 in good health. Each CDR3 is given with its conserved first and last residue. A D gene is named only where the DNA matches it firmly. Expanded clones are given a class, and other clones once, few, many or no size at all.

size	V	D	J	DNA	CDR3
-	TRBV28	TRBD2	TRBJ2-1	TGTGCCAGCAGTCTTAGCGGGAGGTTCTACAATGAGCAGTTCTTC	CASSLSGRFYNEQFF
-	TRBV7-9	TRBD1	TRBJ2-7	TGTGCCAGCAGCTTAGCCCTCGGACAGGGGAACTACGAGCAGTACTTC	CASSLALGQGNYEQYF
-	TRBV4-2	-	TRBJ1-5	TGTGCCAGCAGCGCCTGGCGGACCGAGGGTCAGCCCCAGCATTTT	CASSAWRTEGQPQHF
few	TRBV6-1	-	TRBJ2-7	TGTGCCAGCAGTGATACGCCAAGGGGGGGTTTTTCCTACGAGCAGTACTTC	CASSDTPRGGFSYEQYF
once	TRBV30	TRBD2	TRBJ2-4	TGTGCCTGGATCCCCCTGGGGAGGGACATTCAGTACTTC	CAWIPLGRDIQYF
-	TRBV6-4	TRBD1	TRBJ1-1	TGTGCCAGCAGTCCCGGGACAGGGTCGGCTGAAGCTTTCTTT	CASSPGTGSAEAFF
few	TRBV6-5	-	TRBJ1-3	TGTGCCAGCAGGCAAAGCTCTGGAAACACCATATATTTT	CASRQSSGNTIYF
-	TRBV2	TRBD1	TRBJ2-5	TGTGCCAGCAGTCTGCAGGGGACAGGACAAGAGACCCAGTACTTC	CASSLQGTGQETQYF
-	TRBV9	-	TRBJ2-3	TGTGCCAGCAGCGACCCCGGGGATACGCAGTATTTT	CASSDPGDTQYF
once	TRBV5-5	-	TRBJ2-7	TGTGCCAGCAGCTTGGGGGACCCCTCCGAGCAGTACTTC	CASSLGDPSEQYF
-	TRBV7-2	-	TRBJ2-1	TGTGCCAGCAGCTTGAGGGGAAGAGGCTACACTGAGCAGTTCTTC	CASSLRGRGYTEQFF
-	TRBV10-2	TRBD1	TRBJ1-2	TGCGCCAGTTCGACAGGGCTTAACTATGGCTACACCTTC	CASSTGLNYGYTF
-	TRBV2	-	TRBJ2-7	TGTGCCAGCAGCGCAGGGGCAGTTGTATGGCAGTACTTC	CASSAGAVVWQYF
-	TRBV6-4	TRBD2	TRBJ2-3	TGTGCCAGCGGGGAGGGAGACACCGCAGATACGCAGTATTTT	CASGEGDTADTQYF
-	TRBV2	TRBD2	TRBJ2-1	TGTGCCAGCAGTGAAGCGCTTACTAGCGGGAGTATCGACAATGAGCAGTTCTTC	CASSEALTSGSIDNEQFF
few	TRBV4-1	-	TRBJ1-5	TGCGCCAGCAGCCAAGATCCCGCGGCGGGGCAGCCCCAGCATTTT	CASSQDPAAGQPQHF
-	TRBV10-1	-	TRBJ2-2	TGCGCCAGCACCGAAGGAGGGTACACCGGGGAGCTGTTTTTT	CASTEGGYTGELFF
-	TRBV7-3	TRBD2	TRBJ2-7	TGTGCCAGCAGCTTAAGGGGGGGTCCCTCCTACGAGCAGTACTTC	CASSLRGGPSYEQYF
-	TRBV27	TRBD2	TRBJ2-1	TGTGCCAGTAGCGGGAGGGCTCTCTACAATGAGCAGTTCTTC	CASSGRALYNEQFF
-	TRBV6-6	-	TRBJ2-1	TGTGCCAGCAGTTACTCGGGGGTAGGCGAGCAGTTCTTC	CASSYSGVGEQFF
-	TRBV2	-	TRBJ2-1	TGTGCCAGCAGAGATGTCAATGAGCAGTTCTTC	CASRDVNEQFF
-	TRBV18	-	TRBJ1-3	TGTGCCAGCTCACCCCATCCAGAAGCGGGAAACACCATATATTTT	CASSPHPEAGNTIYF
-	TRBV5-6	TRBD1	TRBJ2-1	TGTGCCAGCAGCTTGGCGGTCCAACCCGGGACAGGTTCAGATGAGCAGTTCTTC	CASSLAVQPGTGSDEQFF
-	TRBV6-4	TRBD1	TRBJ2-1	TGTGCCAGCAGTGCTAGGACAGGGGAGCAGTTCTTC	CASSARTGEQFF
-	TRBV19	-	TRBJ1-1	TGTGCCAGTAGGGCCGGGACAACACCCCTCACTGAAGCTTTCTTT	CASRAGTTPLTEAFF
-	TRBV7-9	-	TRBJ2-3	TGTGCCAGCAGCCCCCATGGGGGAAGCACAGATACGCAGTATTTT	CASSPHGGSTDTQYF
-	TRBV29-1	-	TRBJ1-1	TGCAGCGTTGACCTAGACACTGAAGCTTTCTTT	CSVDLDTEAFF
few	TRBV6-5	-	TRBJ1-2	TGTGCCAGCAGCCCGGGACGGAACTATGGCTACACCTTC	CASSPGRNYGYTF
-	TRBV6-5	-	TRBJ1-1	TGTGCCAGCAGTCGCCCCGGGGCAGGCGGGGATATAGCTTTCTTT	CASSRPGAGGDIAFF
once	TRBV6-5	-	TRBJ2-3	TGTGCCAGCAGTTCGTTTTTAGGTAACACAGATACGCAGTATTTT	CASSSFLGNTDTQYF
-	TRBV27	-	TRBJ1-6	TGTGCCAGCAGTTTATCGTCCTCGCCGGGGGTAGTTTCACCCCTCCACTTT	CASSLSSSPGVVSPLHF
-	TRBV7-2	-	TRBJ2-7	TGTGCCAGCAGCCCAAACATGGCGTGGCTGTACGAGCAGTACTTC	CASSPNMAWLYEQYF
-	TRBV28	-	TRBJ1-5	TGTGCCACCACGAGTGGGGGGGCCAGCAATCAGCCCCAGCATTTT	CATTSGGASNQPQHF
-	TRBV11-2	-	TRBJ2-2	TGTGCCAGCAGACTAGGGAACACCGGGGAGCTGTTTTTT	CASRLGNTGELFF
-	TRBV11-3	-	TRBJ2-7	TGTGCCAGTCCCCCGGTCGGCGAGCAGTACTTC	CASPPVGEQYF
-	TRBV7-9	-	TRBJ1-1	TGTGCCAGCAGCTTAGACGACAGGATGGGAACTGAAGCTTTCTTT	CASSLDDRMGTEAFF
-	TRBV27	TRBD1	TRBJ1-1	TGTGCCAGCCAGAGCCGTGACAGGGGATTTTTGAACACTGAAGCTTTCTTT	CASQSRDRGFLNTEAFF
-	TRBV19	-	TRBJ1-5	TGTGCCAGTAGGCACCGACAGGTTAGCAATCAGCCCCAGCATTTT	CASRHRQVSNQPQHF
once	TRBV5-1	-	TRBJ2-2	TGCGCCAGCAGCTTGTCCAGCCCCACCGGGGAGCTGTTTTTT	CASSLSSPTGELFF
-	TRBV6-5	TRBD1	TRBJ1-1	TGTGCCACCTGTAAAGGACAGGGGACCGACACTGAAGCTTTCTTT	CATCKGQGTDTEAFF
-	TRBV18	-	TRBJ1-2	TGTGCCAGCTCACCGGTTCAGGGGAGGGACTATGGCTACACCTTC	CASSPVQGRDYGYTF
-	TRBV2	-	TRBJ2-4	TGTGCCAGCAGTGACCCCAGTCCAGGAAAAGCCTTATTC	CASSDPSPGKALF
-	TRBV28	TRBD1	TRBJ1-4	TGTGCCAGCATCAAACAGGGGGGGTGGAGTGAAAAACTGTTTTTT	CASIKQGGWSEKLFF
few	TRBV5-1	TRBD1	TRBJ1-4	TGCGCCAGCAGCTCTGGACAGGGAGGTGAAAAACTGTTTTTT	CASSSGQGGEKLFF
-	TRBV19	-	TRBJ1-1	TGTGCCAGTAGTTCTCACCCGAACACTGAAGCTTTCTTT	CASSSHPNTEAFF
-	TRBV18	-	TRBJ1-1	TGTGCCAGCTCACTACTAGCTGCGGCTGAAGCTTTCTTT	CASSLLAAAEAFF
-	TRBV19	-	TRBJ1-1	TGTGCCAGTAGTCCCCGGACCCTCCTGGGCACTGAAGCTTTCTTT	CASSPRTLLGTEAFF
-	TRBV6-4	TRBD1	TRBJ1-2	TGTGCCAGCAAGTCGTGGCAGGGGGGAGGCTACACCTTC	CASKSWQGGGYTF
-	TRBV6-1	-	TRBJ2-5	TGTGCCAGCAGTGAACGGCTAAGAGACACCCAGTACTTC	CASSERLRDTQYF
-	TRBV6-6	-	TRBJ1-1	TGTGCCAGCAGCGGGGAAGCCTGGGGCACTGAAGCTTTCTTT	CASSGEAWGTEAFF
once	TRBV7-2	-	TRBJ1-1	TGTGCCAGCAGCTTAGTAGGTGCGACAGTTTTGAACACTGAAGCTTTCTTT	CASSLVGATVLNTEAFF